The 26 T cell receptor beta chains below were found in one sample sequenced in a study of T cells in Graves' hyperthyroidism and ophthalmopathy. The investigators amplified TCR beta CDR3 regions from RNA transcripts. The TCR CDR3 was amplified in a first-round RT-PCR using the HTBI primer set. TCRdb used MiXCR to reprocess the multiplex PCR reads, holding one entry per CDR3 protein. The top ten clones hold 31% of a sample with roughly 700,000 distinct CDR3 sequences, 30% to 40% of them seen once. Sequencing was performed on blood. These receptors all come from a woman in her forties with Graves' hyperthyroidism.

V usage is TRBV4-1 and J usage is TRBJ1-2; maybe TRBD1 (5 bases). This CDR3 has 14 residues. Per germline, CDR1 MGHRA and CDR2 YSYEKL. V lost 5 bases and J 7 bases, leaving 17 bases between the germline ends. As DNA, the CDR3 is TGCGCCAGCAGCAACCAGGGTGAAGCTACTGGCTACACCTTC. Protein product: CASSNQGEATGYTF.

V usage is TRBV6-1 and J usage is TRBJ2-7, with 10 bases fitting TRBD1. Germline CDR1 MNHNS, CDR2 SASEGT. The CDR3 has 14 amino acids. Germline trimming cut 6 bases from V and 9 bases from J; bases unmatched to any gene: 11. CDR3 amino acids: CASSDRGLVDTQYF. The CDR3 DNA is TGTGCCAGCAGCGACAGGGGGCTGGTAGATACGCAGTACTTC.

The V call is TRBV6-5, the J call TRBJ2-7, with TRBD2 as a possible D gene (6 bases). The V end was cut by 8 bases, the J end by 2 bases, with 10 bases between. The V gene's germline CDR1 is MNHEY and CDR2 SVGAGI. The CDR3 consists of 12 residues. CDR3 residues: CASSRETYEQYF. The CDR3 nucleotides are TGTGCCAGCTCCCGGGAGACCTACGAGCAGTACTTC.

This clonotype appeared many times. J is TRBJ1-1 and V is TRBV20-1, with D possibly matching TRBD1 (6 bases). The V gene lost 1 base and the J gene lost 6 bases, with 9 bases spanning the gap. The CDR3 covers 12 residues. Germline V CDR1 and CDR2: DFQATT, SNEGSKA (reference sequence). The CDR3 DNA is TGCAGTGCTAGAGCAGGGGCGGCTGAAGCTTTCTTT. Its translation is CSARAGAAEAFF.

This clonotype was counted ten times or more. This may be a read error: a much more frequent sequence differs by one nucleotide. This chain links TRBV2 with TRBJ1-1, with D maybe TRBD1 (5 bases). Between the trimmed V and J ends, which lost 6 bases and 1 base, there was a span of 6 bases. The germline V gene encodes CDR1 SNHLY and CDR2 FYNNEI. The CDR3 spans 12 residues. This chain's CDR3 is CASRTANTEAFF. The CDR3 coding sequence is TGTGCCAGCAGGACAGCGAACACTGAAGCTTTCTTT.

Regarding this clonotype: Being one base from a much bigger clone, this may be a read error. This chain uses TRBV7-9 with TRBJ1-1; D may be TRBD1 (5 bases). V gave up 4 bases and J gave up 0 bases, with 18 bases separating them. This CDR3 is 17 amino acids long. Germline-derived CDR1 and CDR2 are SEHNR and FQNEAQ (reference sequence). CDR3 amino acids: CASSSDSDGAVNTEAFF. CDR3 bases: TGTGCCAGCAGCTCCGACTCTGATGGGGCAGTGAACACTGAAGCTTTCTTT.

This clonotype was detected a few times. This sequence joins TRBV5-1 and TRBJ2-5; D is unclear. The CDR3 has 13 residues. The V gene's germline CDR1 is SGHRS and CDR2 YFSETQ. V lost 4 bases to trimming and J lost 0 bases, with 7 bases between them. In DNA, the CDR3 is TGCGCCAGCAGCCATGAAAACCAAGAGACCCAGTACTTC. It codes for CASSHENQETQYF.

This clonotype was seen repeatedly, ten times or more. The chain uses TRBV9 and TRBJ1-1; unclear D gene. The CDR3 runs to 14 residues. The V end lost 2 bases, the J end lost 3 bases, and 11 bases lay between the germline ends. Germline values: CDR1 SGDLS, CDR2 YYNGEE. The CDR3 coding sequence is TGTGCCAGCAGCGTCGTGTTTGGGGACACTGAAGCTTTCTTT. Its protein is CASSVVFGDTEAFF. The variable domain in full, completed from reference TRBV9 and TRBJ1-1, reads DSGVTQTPKHLITATGQRVTLRCSPRSGDLSVYWYQQSLDQGLQFLIQYYNGEERAKGNILERFSAQQFPDLHSELNLSSLELGDSALYFCASSVVFGDTEAFFGQGTRLTVV.

Many counts were recorded for this clonotype. V and J are TRBV7-9 and TRBJ2-7; possibly TRBD1 for D (6 bases). Germline assignment: CDR1 SEHNR and CDR2 FQNEAQ (reference sequence). The CDR3 totals 13 residues. Trimming took 4 bases from V and 7 from J, leaving 14 bases between them. The CDR3, as DNA: TGTGCCAGCAGCTCGACAGGCCCCGGGGAGCAGTACTTC. Its protein product is CASSSTGPGEQYF.

This clonotype was seen ten or more times. The chain has TRBV6-6 and TRBJ1-2; unclear D gene. The CDR3 covers 12 residues. CDR1 MNHNY and CDR2 SVGAGI come from the germline V gene (reference sequence). Here the CDR3 DNA reads TGTTTTTGCTGTTCAAGTAACTATGGCTACACCTTC. Its translation is CFCCSSNYGYTF.

This clonotype was counted a few times. V gene TRBV7-6 combines with J gene TRBJ1-2; no reliable D call. Per the germline V gene, CDR1 is SGHVS and CDR2 is FNYEAQ. Trimming removed 2 bases from V and 0 bases from J, with 13 bases in between. The CDR3 loop spans 16 amino acids. In DNA, the CDR3 is TGTGCCAGCAGCTTAAGGCCCCCCGGGTCTAACTATGGCTACACCTTC. The encoded protein is CASSLRPPGSNYGYTF.

V gene TRBV5-8 combines with J gene TRBJ2-5, with D perhaps TRBD1 (6 bases). Trimming removed 4 bases at V and 2 bases at J, with 15 bases between. The length of the CDR3 is 15 residues. From germline, CDR1 is SGHTS and CDR2 YDEGEE. This CDR3 is CASSPPGHLQETQYF. The CDR3 DNA sequence: TGTGCCAGCAGCCCCCCGGGACATTTACAAGAGACCCAGTACTTC.

The V gene is TRBV9, the J gene TRBJ1-2; possibly TRBD1 for D (5 bases). V lost 5 bases and J 8 bases, leaving 13 bases between the germline ends. CDR3 size: 12 residues. Germline V gives CDR1 SGDLS, CDR2 YYNGEE. CDR3 protein: CASSATEQGYTF. DNA of the CDR3: TGTGCCAGCAGTGCGACAGAGCAAGGCTACACCTTC.

The chain recombines TRBV10-2 with TRBJ1-6; 7 bases are shared with TRBD1. The CDR3 length is 12 residues. The ends lost 6 bases at V and 14 bases at J; junction bases unmatched: 7. Germline V lookup: CDR1 WSHSY, CDR2 SAAADI. DNA of the CDR3: TGCGCCAGCAGGGGGACAGAGGTATCCCTCCACTTT. Amino acids: CASRGTEVSLHF.

V gene TRBV12-3 or TRBV12-4 combines with J gene TRBJ1-6; D call uncertain. V dropped 4 bases and J dropped 0 bases, with 7 bases sitting between them. CDR3 size: 15 residues. This CDR3 is CASSYGFSYNSPLHF. The CDR3 bases are TGTGCCAGCAGTTACGGATTCTCCTATAATTCACCCCTCCACTTT.

The chain recombines TRBV2 with TRBJ2-2, with TRBD2 matching over 10 bases. Looked up from germline, CDR1 is SNHLY and CDR2 is FYNNEI. This CDR3 comprises 15 residues. With 5 bases clipped from V and 5 bases from J, the junction kept 5 bases outside the gene matches. CDR3 DNA: TGTGCCAGCAGTCGAGCGGGGGGGCGTACCGGGGAGCTGTTTTTT. Translating gives CASSRAGGRTGELFF.

The table lists this clonotype with a few counts. This chain joins TRBV7-9 and TRBJ1-3; no clear D. Trimming left V 4 bases short and J 4 bases short, with 14 bases between. CDR1 SEHNR and CDR2 FQNEAQ come from the germline V gene (reference sequence). The CDR3 has 15 amino acids. The CDR3 spells CASSSGPVAGNTIYF. The CDR3, as DNA: TGTGCCAGCAGCTCCGGTCCAGTTGCAGGAAACACCATATATTTT.

This clonotype was picked up a small number of times. The CDR3 region is CASSLRRTGGGVTLHF. CDR3 sequence (DNA): TGTGCCAGCAGCTTAAGGAGGACAGGGGGGGGTGTGACCCTCCACTTT. This chain connects TRBV7-9 to TRBJ1-6; TRBD1 matches 10 bases. Germline V gene sequence: CDR1 SEHNR, CDR2 FQNEAQ (reference sequence). V lost 2 bases to trimming and J lost 14 bases; unmatched junction nucleotides: 12. The CDR3 runs to 16 residues.

Turning to this clonotype: Germline is not matched at one junction end, which may reflect a read error. This sequence joins TRBV5-5 and TRBJ2-7; D perhaps matches TRBD1 (6 bases). CDR3 length: 15 residues. Germline assignment: CDR1 SGHKS and CDR2 YYEKEE (reference sequence). The CDR3 loop reads CASSSRRTAAYEQYF. The CDR3 DNA reads as TGCGCCAGCAGCTCCCGCAGGACAGCAGCCTACGAGCAGTACTTC.

This clonotype has only one observation. A single base separates this from a much larger clone, so it may be a read error. This chain uses TRBV7-2 with TRBJ1-2; unclear D gene. Germline V lookup: CDR1 SGHTA, CDR2 FQGNSA. V was cut by 4 bases and J by 4 bases, with 13 bases left in between. The CDR3 is 14 amino acids. CDR3 sequence reads: CASSSTRNGYGYTF. The CDR3 nucleotides read TGTGCCAGCAGCTCGACACGGAACGGCTATGGCTACACCTTC.

V usage is TRBV5-1 and J usage is TRBJ1-2, with a possible D match to TRBD1 (5 bases). Germline CDR1 reads SGHRS; CDR2 reads YFSETQ. This CDR3 contains 15 residues. V was clipped by 1 base and J by 4 bases, with 14 bases between them. The DNA of the CDR3 is TGCGCCAGCAGCTTGTCCCCAGGGAGTTCCTATGGCTACACCTTC. Translating it yields CASSLSPGSSYGYTF.

A few counts support this clonotype. The rearrangement links TRBV5-4 to TRBJ2-7, with 7 bases lining up with TRBD1. There are 14 residues in the CDR3. The V segment lost 4 bases and the J segment 0 bases; nucleotides outside the gene matches: 4. Germline V CDR1 and CDR2: SGHNT, YYREEE (reference sequence). This CDR3 is CASSPTGYSYEQYF. The CDR3 nucleotides read TGTGCCAGCAGCCCGACAGGGTACTCCTACGAGCAGTACTTC.

Concerning this clonotype itself: A much larger clone lies one base from this, so it may be a read error. The chain is built from TRBV29-1 and TRBJ2-7, with D possibly being TRBD2 (6 bases). CDR1 and CDR2 from the germline V gene are SQVTM and ANQGSEA. The CDR3 has 14 residues. V was shortened by 0 bases and J by 4 bases, with 13 bases between the two germline ends. The CDR3 sequence: CSVEDLRRGYEQYF. The DNA for the CDR3 is TGCAGCGTTGAAGATCTCCGGCGGGGTTACGAGCAGTACTTC.

This chain connects TRBV12-3 or TRBV12-4 to TRBJ1-6; weak D call: TRBD1 (6 bases). V lost 5 bases, J lost 7 bases, and 18 bases lay in between. CDR3 length equals 16 residues. This CDR3 is CASSDAWGRGNSPLHF. The CDR3 nucleotides read TGTGCCAGCAGTGATGCTTGGGGGCGAGGGAATTCACCCCTCCACTTT.

This clonotype was recorded a few times. The gene calls are TRBV29-1 and TRBJ1-2; D gene ambiguous. Germline lookup yields CDR1 SQVTM and CDR2 ANQGSEA. CDR3 size: 13 residues. V shed 1 base and J shed 1 base, with 7 bases lying between them. CDR3 sequence reads: CSVEVGSNYGYTF. In DNA form, the CDR3 reads TGCAGCGTTGAAGTTGGCAGTAACTATGGCTACACCTTC.

The chain is built from TRBV27 and TRBJ1-2; D is undetermined. Germline-derived CDR1 and CDR2 are MNHEY and SMNVEV (reference sequence). Deletions cut 7 bases from V and 8 bases from J, with 14 bases between. The CDR3 sequence is 12 residues long. The CDR3 coding sequence is TGTGCCAGCAAGTCCGGCGGTGGGGGCTACACCTTC. It specifies CASKSGGGGYTF.